Below, one TCR beta chain is given with its context. These data are taken from a study of blood T cells in healthy people across ages. Trimming took 3 bases from V and 3 from J, leaving 15 bases between them. Looked up from germline, CDR1 is SQVTM and CDR2 is ANQGSEA. CDR3 length: 14 amino acids. Alongside a J-beta primer mix, a sample-barcoded 5' primer served in a second PCR lasting about 7 to 11 cycles. TCRdb processed the 5' RACE reads anew with MiXCR; each CDR3 protein has one entry. Of about 800,000 distinct CDR3 sequences listed, roughly 25% are singletons. The donors, healthy Caucasians from Russia, were aged roughly 6 to 100. The sample was also reused in another study, on T cells of mothers and their children. As that study records: Mother-child pairs who were related displayed a slightly higher overlap than unrelated pairs, a difference that was non-significant.

This chain connects TRBV29-1 to TRBJ2-7, with TRBD2 as a possible D gene (6 bases). The sequenced sample consisted of blood. The TCR comes from a boy aged 5 to 17 in good health. The CDR3 DNA is TGCAGCGTTGAGTACTTCCAGGGAGGCTACGAGCAGTACTTC. Translation gives CSVEYFQGGYEQYF.